The 19 T cell receptor beta chains in this list originate from one sample, sequenced in a study of T-cell reconstitution after alpha-beta-depleted transplantation in children. Unique molecular identifiers were built into the TCRbeta library. TCRdb passed the PCR reads through MiXCR, listing each CDR3 protein once. The sample lists fewer than 350,000 distinct CDR3 sequences; 11% were seen once. This material consisted of peripheral blood, taken 180 days after TCRalphabeta/CD19-depleted stem cell transplant. Receptors originate from a male patient aged 2 to 10 who had a stem cell transplant for chronic granulomatous disease, so the T cells may come from the graft donor.

This clonotype was observed at least ten times. The gene calls are TRBV28 and TRBJ1-6; no definite D call. The ends were cut back, 3 bases at V and 9 bases at J, with 3 bases in the middle. Germline lookup yields CDR1 MDHEN and CDR2 SYDVKM. The CDR3 has 11 amino acids. CDR3 sequence (DNA): TGTGCCAGCAGTTTCCCTTCACCCCTCCACTTT. Translating gives CASSFPSPLHF.

This clonotype was detected many times. The genes are TRBV12-3 or TRBV12-4 and TRBJ2-1, with TRBD2 identical over 7 bases. The CDR3 spans 15 residues. After removal of 7 bases from V and 8 bases from J, the junction contained 14 bases not matched to a gene. This CDR3 reads CASNPYGPAGDEQFF. CDR3 nucleotides: TGTGCCAGCAATCCCTACGGACCCGCGGGGGATGAGCAGTTCTTC.

This clonotype was found many times. In DNA, the CDR3 is TGCAGCGTTGAAGATCAGGACTACGAGCAGTACTTC. It is translated as CSVEDQDYEQYF. This chain connects TRBV29-1 to TRBJ2-7; D call uncertain. V was trimmed by 0 bases and J by 3 bases, leaving 6 bases between them. Germline V CDR1 and CDR2: SQVTM, ANQGSEA. This CDR3 is built from 12 residues.

The sample holds many counts of this clonotype. The J gene is TRBJ2-1, the V gene TRBV27; 11 bases align to TRBD2. Trimming took 8 bases from V and 7 from J; bases not matched to a gene: 7. The CDR3 runs 14 residues. Germline CDR1 is MNHEY and CDR2 is SMNVEV (reference sequence). CDR3 nucleotide sequence: TGTGCCAGCTGGGGACTAGCGGATTGGAATGAGCAGTTCTTC. Protein: CASWGLADWNEQFF.

Concerning this clonotype: This may stem from a read error, because a much larger clone lies one nucleotide away. The chain combines TRBV30 with TRBJ2-1; D not resolved. The CDR3 loop spans 13 amino acids. Germline V gene lookup returns CDR1 GTSNPN and CDR2 SVGIG (reference sequence). The CDR3 nucleotides read TGTGTCTGGAGTGTCTTCCCTGGTGGAAACCTGTTCTTC. Protein sequence: CVWSVFPGGNLFF.

Many counts were recorded for this clonotype. The V gene is TRBV9, the J gene TRBJ2-1, with 12 bases lining up with TRBD2. This CDR3 has 15 amino acids. CDR1 and CDR2 (germline): SGDLS, YYNGEE. With 4 bases clipped from V and 8 bases from J, the junction kept 7 bases outside the gene matches. CDR3 region: CASSPRLAGDHEQFF. In DNA, the CDR3 is TGTGCCAGCAGCCCACGACTAGCGGGAGATCATGAGCAGTTCTTC.

In this sample, this clonotype turned up many times. CDR3 DNA: TGCAGTGCTAGATTCCTAGCGGGAGGCGGGACCCAGTACTTC. Protein product: CSARFLAGGGTQYF. The J gene is TRBJ2-5, the V gene TRBV20-1; 11 positions match TRBD2. The CDR3 is 14 amino acids. V lost 2 bases to trimming and J lost 7 bases; unmatched junction nucleotides: 6. CDR1 is DFQATT and CDR2 is SNEGSKA in the germline V gene (reference sequence).

At least ten counts were recorded for this clonotype. This sequence joins TRBV6-5 and TRBJ2-3; 9 bases fit TRBD1. This CDR3 has 19 residues. The V gene's germline CDR1 is MNHEY and CDR2 SVGAGI. With 2 bases clipped from V and 2 bases from J, the junction kept 14 bases outside the gene matches. The DNA for the CDR3 is TGTGCCAGCAGTTACCCCGACAGTCCCGGGACAGGGTTCACAGATACGCAGTATTTT. Translation gives CASSYPDSPGTGFTDTQYF.

This clonotype showed up many times. This sequence joins TRBV4-3 and TRBJ2-5; D gene ambiguous. This CDR3 region has 15 residues. V lost 0 bases to trimming and J lost 0 bases, with 8 bases between them. Per germline, CDR1 LGHNA and CDR2 YSLEER. CDR3 protein: CASSQDSLYQETQYF. In nucleotides, the CDR3 is TGCGCCAGCAGCCAAGATTCCCTGTACCAAGAGACCCAGTACTTC.

This clonotype was detected only a few times. V and J are TRBV6-1 and TRBJ2-1, with D unresolved. Germline V gives CDR1 MNHNS, CDR2 SASEGT. The CDR3 contains 15 residues. Deletions cut 1 base from V and 0 bases from J, with 7 bases between. CDR3 sequence (DNA): TGTGCCAGCAGTGAAGGATCAGTCTCCTACAATGAGCAGTTCTTC. It codes for CASSEGSVSYNEQFF.

V is TRBV12-3 or TRBV12-4 and J is TRBJ2-7, with D hard to call. V lost 2 bases and J 2 bases, leaving 10 bases between the germline ends. The CDR3 consists of 14 residues. The CDR3 DNA follows: TGTGCCAGCAGTTTACGTCAACCTCCCTACGAGCAGTACTTC. Translated, it gives CASSLRQPPYEQYF.

This clonotype was found many times. The rearrangement joins TRBV4-3 to TRBJ2-3, with D possibly being TRBD1 (6 bases). This CDR3 region has 17 residues. The ends were cut back, 2 bases at V and 0 bases at J, with 15 bases in the middle. Germline loops: CDR1 LGHNA, CDR2 YSLEER. The CDR3 loop is CASSQNDRSSSTDTQYF. CDR3 nucleotides: TGCGCCAGCAGCCAAAACGACAGGTCCTCTAGCACAGATACGCAGTATTTT.

This clonotype was seen a few times. This chain uses TRBV14 with TRBJ2-3; 7 positions agree with TRBD2. Per germline, CDR1 SGHDN and CDR2 FVKESK. The V gene end was trimmed by 3 bases and the J gene end by 3 bases; junction bases not matched to a gene: 18. This CDR3 is built from 19 residues. The CDR3 reads CASSHTNQRGEWWTDTQYF. The CDR3, as DNA: TGTGCCAGCAGCCATACTAACCAGCGGGGAGAGTGGTGGACAGATACGCAGTATTTT.

This clonotype showed up many times. The chain couples TRBV28 to TRBJ2-7; D unresolved. With 6 bases removed from V and 2 bases from J, the gap between germline ends came to 8 bases. Germline CDR1 reads MDHEN; CDR2 reads SYDVKM. CDR3 length: 12 residues. The CDR3 loop is CASRGGPYEQYF. The DNA for the CDR3 is TGTGCCAGCAGAGGCGGCCCCTACGAGCAGTACTTC.

This clonotype showed up many times. This chain links TRBV7-6 with TRBJ2-1; D may correspond to TRBD1 or TRBD2 (5 bases each). This CDR3 has 19 amino acids. Trimming stripped 0 bases from V and 7 bases from J, with 25 bases between. Looked up from germline, CDR1 is SGHVS and CDR2 is FNYEAQ. The CDR3 nucleotides read TGTGCCAGCAGCTTAGCCTGGTTTGACGGGACCTCGACGGGGAATGAGCAGTTCTTC. Translating gives CASSLAWFDGTSTGNEQFF.

This clonotype was recorded at least ten times. The chain couples TRBV20-1 to TRBJ2-7; 7 bases fit TRBD1. V lost 1 base to trimming and J lost 4 bases; unmatched junction nucleotides: 4. Germline CDR1 DFQATT, CDR2 SNEGSKA (reference sequence). The CDR3 spans 13 residues. The CDR3 DNA reads as TGCAGTGCTAGAGGGGGGACAGAGTACGAGCAGTACTTC. Amino acids: CSARGGTEYEQYF.

Of note for this clonotype: This clone may be a read error of a much larger clone one base away. The chain links TRBV7-6 to TRBJ2-7; D may match TRBD1 or TRBD2 (6 bases each). This CDR3 contains 15 residues. Germline V gene sequence: CDR1 SGHVS, CDR2 FNYEAQ. Trimming left V 5 bases short and J 0 bases short, with 14 bases between. The DNA of the CDR3 is TGTGCCAGCAGCGGAGGGGGGCAGTTCTCCTACGAGCAGTACTTC. Amino acid sequence: CASSGGGQFSYEQYF. The full variable domain, completed using reference TRBV7-6 and TRBJ2-7, is GAGVSQSPRYKVTKRGQDVALRCDPISGHVSLYWYRQALGQGPEFLTYFNYEAQQDKSGLPNDRFSAERPEGSISTLTIQRTEQRDSAMYRCASSGGGQFSYEQYFGPGTRLTVT.

This clonotype was found many times. V and J are TRBV7-9 and TRBJ2-1; the D gene is possibly TRBD1 (6 bases). The CDR3 loop spans 13 amino acids. From germline, CDR1 is SEHNR and CDR2 FQNEAQ (reference sequence). The V end lost 1 base, the J end lost 6 bases, and 7 bases lay between the germline ends. The CDR3 sequence: CASSLEGVNEQFF. In nucleotides, the CDR3 is TGTGCCAGCAGCTTAGAGGGGGTCAATGAGCAGTTCTTC.

This clonotype has at least ten counts. The chain is built from TRBV21-1 and TRBJ1-5; the table's D gene call, TRBD1, was not cross checked with the DNA. TRBV21-1 counts as a pseudogene. This CDR3 is 15 amino acids long. The CDR3 protein is CASSNGTSSNQPQHF. The DNA of the CDR3 is TGTGCCAGCAGCAACGGGACATCTAGCAATCAGCCCCAGCATTTT.